This T cell receptor (beta chain) appears in the sequencing data of a study of shared clonotypes between healthy human individuals. Across the study: Donors had three CD4 naive, three CD4 memory, two CD8 naive and one CD8 memory plate apiece.

General study findings and limits: An anticipated effect of sequencing depth on clonotype sharing among donors was recognized.

As to this clone: The antigen is undetermined.

DNA at around 200 ng, tens of thousands of T cell genomes, went into sorted-subset replicate PCRs. Clones were sequenced by immunoSEQ multiplex PCR, and TCRdb holds only the in-frame ones, with some missing. The sample has 110,000 or so clones, approximately 70% seen once. Trimming stripped 3 bases from V and 4 bases from J, with 13 bases between. Germline CDR1 LNHNV, CDR2 YYDKDF (reference sequence). The CDR3 has 16 residues. The J gene is TRBJ2-6, the V gene TRBV15; possible D gene TRBD2, 6 bases. The material sequenced was memory CD8+ T cells sorted from blood. The subset denotes: CD45RO+ cells pooled with CCR7-negative TemRA cells. The origin of this receptor is a woman in her 30s in good health. For the CDR3, the DNA is TGTGCCACCAGCAGCGAACGGGACTCGGGGGCCAACGTCCTGACTTTC. Translation gives CATSSERDSGANVLTF.